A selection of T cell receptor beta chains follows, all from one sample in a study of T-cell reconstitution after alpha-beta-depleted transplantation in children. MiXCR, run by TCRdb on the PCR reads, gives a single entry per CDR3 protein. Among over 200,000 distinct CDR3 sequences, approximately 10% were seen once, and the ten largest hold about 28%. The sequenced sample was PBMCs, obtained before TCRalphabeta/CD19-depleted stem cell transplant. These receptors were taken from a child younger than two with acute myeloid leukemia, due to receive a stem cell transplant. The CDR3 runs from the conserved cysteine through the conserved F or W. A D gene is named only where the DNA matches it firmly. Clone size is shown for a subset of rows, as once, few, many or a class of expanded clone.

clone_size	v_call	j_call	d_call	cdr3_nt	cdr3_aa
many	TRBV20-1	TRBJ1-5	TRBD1	TGCAGTGCTAAAATGACAGGGGGGAATCAGCCCCAGCATTTT	CSAKMTGGNQPQHF
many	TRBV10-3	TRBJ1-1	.	TGTGCCATCAGTGAGAGGGGGGGGATAGCTTTCTTT	CAISERGGIAFF
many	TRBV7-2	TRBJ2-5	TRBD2	TGTGCCAGCAGCTTACGACCACTAGCGGGAGGGCTGGAGACCCAGTACTTC	CASSLRPLAGGLETQYF
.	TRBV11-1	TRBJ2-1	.	TGTGCCAACAGCTTACGCCCAGGGGTTTTGGGGTCCTACAATGAGCAGTTCTTC	CANSLRPGVLGSYNEQFF
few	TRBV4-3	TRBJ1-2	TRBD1	TGCGCCAGCAGCCAAGAGAGGCAGGGGGGGGTCGGCTACACCTTC	CASSQERQGGVGYTF
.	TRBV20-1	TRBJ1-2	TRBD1	TGCAGTGCTTCTAGACAGGGGGTGCTTGGCTACACCTTC	CSASRQGVLGYTF
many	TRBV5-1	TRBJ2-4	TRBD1	TGCGCCAGCAGCACAACACAGGGGGGCATTCAGTACTTC	CASSTTQGGIQYF
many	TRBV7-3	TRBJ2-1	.	TGTGCCAGCAGCTTAATTCACGGCAATGAGCAGTTCTTC	CASSLIHGNEQFF
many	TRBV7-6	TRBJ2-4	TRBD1	TGTGCCAGCAGCTTAGGACAGGGGGCCAAAAACATTCAGTACTTC	CASSLGQGAKNIQYF
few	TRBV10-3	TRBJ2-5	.	TGTGCCATCAGTGACCGACAGGCGCCATCCCAAGAGACCCAGTACTTC	CAISDRQAPSQETQYF
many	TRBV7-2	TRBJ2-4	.	TGTGCCAGCAGCTCAGGGAGGGGGAGGGCCGACATTCAGTACTTC	CASSSGRGRADIQYF
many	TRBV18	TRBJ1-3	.	TGTGCCAGCTCACCACAGACAGACTCTGGAAACACCATATATTTT	CASSPQTDSGNTIYF
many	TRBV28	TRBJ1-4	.	TGTGCCAGCAGTTTTGAAGGGCACACTAATGAAAAACTGTTTTTT	CASSFEGHTNEKLFF
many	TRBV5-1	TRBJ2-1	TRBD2	TGCGCCAGCAGCTATCCGGCTCTAGCGGGAGCTGCCTACAATGAGCAGTTCTTC	CASSYPALAGAAYNEQFF
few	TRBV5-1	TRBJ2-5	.	TGCGCCAGCAGCTTGGCCCTGTCCCTAGGAGAGACCCAGTACTTC	CASSLALSLGETQYF
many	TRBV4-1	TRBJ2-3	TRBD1	TGCGCCAGCAGCCAAGACAGGGGGCCAGATACGCAGTATTTT	CASSQDRGPDTQYF